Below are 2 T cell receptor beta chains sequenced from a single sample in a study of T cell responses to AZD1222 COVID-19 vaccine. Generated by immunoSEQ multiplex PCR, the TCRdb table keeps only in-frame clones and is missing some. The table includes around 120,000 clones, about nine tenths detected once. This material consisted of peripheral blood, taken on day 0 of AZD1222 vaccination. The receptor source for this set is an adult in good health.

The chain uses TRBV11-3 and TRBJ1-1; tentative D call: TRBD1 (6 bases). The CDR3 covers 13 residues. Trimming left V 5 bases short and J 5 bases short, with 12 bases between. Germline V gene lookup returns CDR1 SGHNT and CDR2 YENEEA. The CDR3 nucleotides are TGTGCCAGCAGCGTATCGCAGGGGACTGAAGCTTTCTTT. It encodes CASSVSQGTEAFF.

CDR3 region: CASSTSQTSGSSYEQYF. DNA of the CDR3: TGTGCCAGTAGTACCTCGCAGACTAGCGGTAGCTCCTACGAGCAGTACTTC. This chain uses TRBV19 with TRBJ2-7; 9 positions agree with TRBD2. Germline lookup yields CDR1 LNHDA and CDR2 SQIVND (reference sequence). The V gene end was trimmed by 4 bases and the J gene end by 0 bases; junction bases not matched to a gene: 10. The CDR3 has 17 residues. The variable domain in full, completed from reference TRBV19 and TRBJ2-7, reads DGGITQSPKYLFRKEGQNVTLSCEQNLNHDAMYWYRQDPGQGLRLIYYSQIVNDFQKGDIAEGYSVSREKKESFPLTVTSAQKNPTAFYLCASSTSQTSGSSYEQYFGPGTRLTVT.